The clone carrying this T cell receptor (beta chain) was counted a single time. This sample is part of a study of T cell changes during pregnancy in multiple sclerosis. The table came from immunoSEQ multiplex PCR; TCRdb's copy has only in-frame clones and leaves some out. The sample contains approximately 39,000 clones, around 92% of which appear only once. The V gene lost 5 bases and the J gene lost 0 bases, with 8 bases spanning the gap. CDR1 and CDR2 (germline): GTSNPN, SVGIG (reference sequence). The CDR3 loop spans 12 amino acids. The sequence came from a female donor with multiple sclerosis, enrolled in a pregnancy study. The chain combines TRBV30 with TRBJ2-7; unclear D gene. The sequenced sample consisted of PBMCs (not recorded whether the cells were cultured). CDR3 protein: CAWQPSSYEQYF. For the CDR3, the DNA is TGTGCCTGGCAGCCGAGCTCCTACGAGCAGTACTTC.